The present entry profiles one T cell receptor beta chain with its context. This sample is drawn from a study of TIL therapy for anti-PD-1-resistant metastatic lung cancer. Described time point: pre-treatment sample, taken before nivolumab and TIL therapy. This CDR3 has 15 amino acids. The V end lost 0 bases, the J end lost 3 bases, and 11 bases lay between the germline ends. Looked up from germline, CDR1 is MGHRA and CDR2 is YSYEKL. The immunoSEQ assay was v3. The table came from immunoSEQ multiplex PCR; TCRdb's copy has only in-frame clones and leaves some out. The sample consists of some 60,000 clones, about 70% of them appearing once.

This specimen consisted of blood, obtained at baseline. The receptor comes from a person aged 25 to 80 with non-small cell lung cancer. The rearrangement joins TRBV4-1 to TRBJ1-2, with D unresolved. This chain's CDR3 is CASSQDQQSDYGYTF. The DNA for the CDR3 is TGCGCCAGCAGCCAAGATCAACAAAGCGACTATGGCTACACCTTC.